Listed below are T cell receptor beta chains from one sample, sequenced in a study of blood T cell repertoires in COVID-19. Data came from immunoSEQ multiplex PCR; TCRdb stores just in-frame clones and leaves some out. This table holds nearly 250,000 clones, more than 75% found once. The sequenced material came from peripheral blood. Source of these receptors: a woman aged 80 or over with COVID-19, enrolled during active disease. Both conserved end residues are part of each CDR3. Each record gives: clone size, D gene, V gene, J gene, CDR3 DNA, CDR3 protein. A D gene is named only where the DNA matches it firmly. The listing skips clone size in some rows; elsewhere it reads once, few, many or a size class.

>once|TRBD1|TRBV15|TRBJ1-5
TGTGCCACCAGCAGAGGGGACAGACTCAATCAGCCCCAGCATTTT
CATSRGDRLNQPQHF
>NA|NA|TRBV18|TRBJ1-3
TGTGCCAGCTCACCAACGGCGGGGTACCTTGGAAACACCATATATTTT
CASSPTAGYLGNTIYF
>NA|TRBD1|TRBV4-2|TRBJ1-2
TGTGCCAGCAGCCAAAGGACAGGGGGCCCCATCTATGGCTACACCTTC
CASSQRTGGPIYGYTF
>NA|TRBD2|TRBV19|TRBJ2-1
TGTGCCAGTAGTACCACTAGCGGGAGCTCCTACAATGAGCAGTTCTTC
CASSTTSGSSYNEQFF
>NA|NA|TRBV27|TRBJ1-2
TGTGCCAGCAGTTTATCTCCAGGGGCTGGGATCTATGGCTACACCTTC
CASSLSPGAGIYGYTF
>NA|TRBD2|TRBV4-3|TRBJ2-1
TGCGCCAGCAGCCAAGACCCGAGGGGAGGGGAGCAGTTCTTC
CASSQDPRGGEQFF
>NA|TRBD1|TRBV5-1|TRBJ2-5
TGCGCCAGCAGCTCCCAGCCCCCGGGACAGGGGACCCGACTCCAAGAGACCCAGTACTTC
CASSSQPPGQGTRLQETQYF
>NA|TRBD2|TRBV28|TRBJ2-4
TGTGCCAGCACACCGAGCGGGGGGGCCAAAAACATTCAGTACTTC
CASTPSGGAKNIQYF
>NA|NA|TRBV10-3|TRBJ1-1
TGTGCCATCAGTGCTGAGGGTGAAGCTTTCTTT
CAISAEGEAFF
>once|NA|TRBV2|TRBJ1-6
TGTGCCAGCAGGGGCCGGGAGGGGAATTCACCCCTCCACTTT
CASRGREGNSPLHF
>NA|TRBD1|TRBV5-1|TRBJ1-4
TGCGCCAGCAGGATTACAGGGGGGGCAACTAATGAAAAACTGTTTTTT
CASRITGGATNEKLFF
>NA|TRBD1|TRBV10-2|TRBJ1-2
TGCGCCAGCAGTCCGGGACAGGGCCCTTATGGCTACACCTTC
CASSPGQGPYGYTF
>NA|NA|TRBV4-1|TRBJ2-7
TGCGCCAGCAGCCAAGCCGCGACAGGAATAGGCACCTACGAGCAGTACTTC
CASSQAATGIGTYEQYF
>NA|NA|TRBV10-3|TRBJ2-2
TGTGCCATCAGTGAGTCGGTAGCGAACACCGGGGAGCTGTTTTTT
CAISESVANTGELFF
>NA|NA|TRBV5-4|TRBJ2-2
TGTGCCAGCAGCCAGGGATCGAACACCGGGGAGCTGTTTTTT
CASSQGSNTGELFF
>NA|NA|TRBV5-1|TRBJ2-7
TGCGCCAGCAGCCCAAGGACAGTTTACGAGCAGTACTTC
CASSPRTVYEQYF
>NA|TRBD2|TRBV5-1|TRBJ2-3
TGCGCCAGCAGGTCCAGCGGGGGCCCAGATACGCAGTATTTT
CASRSSGGPDTQYF
>NA|NA|TRBV7-2|TRBJ2-2
TGTGCCAGCAGCTTAGTAGTGGGAGACACCGGGGAGCTGTTTTTT
CASSLVVGDTGELFF
>NA|NA|TRBV28|TRBJ1-5
TGTGCCTCCAGGGAGGGGGAAGTTCAGCCCCAGCATTTT
CASREGEVQPQHF
>NA|NA|TRBV7-9|TRBJ1-1
TGTGCCAGCACCGGGCAGAGCAACACTGAAGCTTTCTTT
CASTGQSNTEAFF
>once|NA|TRBV9|TRBJ1-2
TGTGCCAGCACCCCCCCTGGGGGCGGGGGCTACACCTTC
CASTPPGGGGYTF
>NA|NA|TRBV29-1|TRBJ1-2
TGCAGCGTTAAGTACCAGGGCTTCGATGGCTACACCTTC
CSVKYQGFDGYTF
>NA|NA|TRBV18|TRBJ1-1
TGTGCCAGCTCACGAGACAGGTACTCGTTGAACACTGAAGCTTTCTTT
CASSRDRYSLNTEAFF
>NA|TRBD1|TRBV7-2|TRBJ1-5
TGTGCCAGCAGCTTTACAGGGGGGGGGTATCAGCCCCAGCATTTT
CASSFTGGGYQPQHF
>NA|TRBD1|TRBV19|TRBJ1-6
TGTGCCAGTAGAGGGGACAGGGGCAATAATTCACCCCTCCACTTT
CASRGDRGNNSPLHF
>NA|TRBD2|TRBV10-3|TRBJ2-5
TGTGCCATCAGTTCTACTAGCGGGGGCAACCAAGAGACCCAGTACTTC
CAISSTSGGNQETQYF
>NA|TRBD2|TRBV5-8|TRBJ2-1
TGTGCCAGCAGCTTGTTAGCGGGGAAAAGCTCCTACAATGAGCAGTTCTTC
CASSLLAGKSSYNEQFF
>NA|NA|TRBV18|TRBJ1-1
TGTGCCAGCTCACCCGACAGGCCTACTGGGACCACTGAAGCTTTCTTT
CASSPDRPTGTTEAFF
>NA|TRBD1|TRBV27|TRBJ2-7
TGTGCCAGCAGTAAGGCCTTGACAGGGACCTACGAGCAGTACTTC
CASSKALTGTYEQYF
>NA|NA|TRBV15|TRBJ1-2
TGTGCCACCAGCAGAGATCTCTGGCGGGGAGAGGGCTATGGCTACACCTTC
CATSRDLWRGEGYGYTF
>NA|NA|TRBV20-1|TRBJ2-1
TGCAGTGCTAGTAAGACTATGCAAACGAATGAGCAGTTCTTC
CSASKTMQTNEQFF
>NA|TRBD1|TRBV28|TRBJ1-1
TGTGCCAGCAGTTTACAGGGGGTGAGCACTGAAGCTTTCTTT
CASSLQGVSTEAFF
>NA|NA|TRBV2|TRBJ1-2
TGTGCCAGCAGTGAAGGGGTCAGGGTCCGCTATGGCTACACCTTC
CASSEGVRVRYGYTF
>once|TRBD1|TRBV28|TRBJ1-4
TGTGCCAGCAGTTTGGCGGGACAGGCTAATGAAAAACTGTTTTTT
CASSLAGQANEKLFF
>once|NA|TRBV3-1/TRBV3-2|TRBJ2-1
TGTGCCAGCAGCCAAGCCGGGGTCAGCAATGAGCAGTTCTTC
CASSQAGVSNEQFF
>once|TRBD2|TRBV4-2|TRBJ2-5
TGTGCCAGCAGCCAAGTGGGAGGGGTCGGGAAGACCCAGTACTTC
CASSQVGGVGKTQYF
>NA|TRBD2|TRBV5-5|TRBJ2-1
TGTGCCAGCAGCTTCGTTACGGGGGGGCCGGGTGAGCAGTTCTTC
CASSFVTGGPGEQFF
>NA|NA|TRBV19|TRBJ1-1
TGTGCCAGTAGTACCGGGTCAGTGAACACTGAAGCTTTCTTT
CASSTGSVNTEAFF
>NA|NA|TRBV2|TRBJ1-1
TGTGCCAGCAACGACGGACAGTTAGTGAACACTGAAGCTTTCTTT
CASNDGQLVNTEAFF
>NA|TRBD1|TRBV2|TRBJ1-5
TGTGCCAGCAGAGAGGACAGGAATAGCAATCAGCCCCAGCATTTT
CASREDRNSNQPQHF